This T cell receptor beta chain originates from a study of early T cells in non-severe SARS-CoV-2 infection. Study at large: Alpha and beta chains were unpaired, from unsorted whole-blood bulk RNA.

Each cDNA molecule carried a unique molecular identifier. TCRdb re-called the 5' RACE reads with MiXCR, one entry per CDR3 protein. The repertoire consists of fewer than 40,000 distinct CDR3 sequences, with over 5% occurring once and the leading ten covering about 5.5%. This CDR3 is built from 14 residues. Germline V CDR1 and CDR2: MDHEN, SYDVKM. V dropped 5 bases and J dropped 4; count of bases not matched to a gene: 7. A word on this clonotype: Its antigen is currently unknown.

Study-wide findings and caveats: VDJdb matches were skewed toward anti-spike CD8 T cell responses.

Sequencing was performed on whole blood. The J gene is TRBJ2-5, the V gene TRBV28; 7 nucleotides agree with TRBD2. This TCR was recovered from an adult who was a healthcare worker with PCR-confirmed SARS-CoV-2 infection or an uninfected control (not recorded which). The CDR3, as DNA: TGTGCCAGCAGTCTCCCCGGGACTACAGAGACCCAGTACTTC. It translates to CASSLPGTTETQYF.